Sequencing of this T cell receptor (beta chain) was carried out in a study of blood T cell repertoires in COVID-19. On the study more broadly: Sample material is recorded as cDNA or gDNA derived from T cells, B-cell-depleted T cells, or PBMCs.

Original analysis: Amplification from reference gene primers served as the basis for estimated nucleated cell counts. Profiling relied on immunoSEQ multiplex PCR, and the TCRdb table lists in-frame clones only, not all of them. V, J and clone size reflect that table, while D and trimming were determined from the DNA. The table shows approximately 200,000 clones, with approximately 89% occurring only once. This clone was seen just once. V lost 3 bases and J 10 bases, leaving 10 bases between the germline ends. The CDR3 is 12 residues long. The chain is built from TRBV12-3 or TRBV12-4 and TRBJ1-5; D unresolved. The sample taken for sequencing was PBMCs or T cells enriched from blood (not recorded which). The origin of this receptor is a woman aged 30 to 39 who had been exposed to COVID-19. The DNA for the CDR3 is TGTGCCAGCAGTTTCGTGGAGTCCCCCCAGCATTTT. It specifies CASSFVESPQHF.